These 2 T cell receptor beta chains originate from one sample sequenced in a study of shared clonotypes between healthy human individuals. Measured with immunoSEQ multiplex PCR; TCRdb has only the in-frame clones, and not every one. The sample comprises 90,000 to 150,000 clones, roughly 70% of which are singletons, and roughly a quarter rests with the top ten. The sample was memory CD8+ T cells sorted from blood. Subset described: CD45RO+ cells pooled with CCR7-negative TemRA cells. These receptors came from a woman in her 30s in good health.

The chain uses TRBV7-2 and TRBJ2-3; TRBD2 aligns across 7 bases. CDR1 is SGHTA, CDR2 FQGNSA, per germline. The V gene end was trimmed by 6 bases and the J gene end by 2 bases; junction bases not matched to a gene: 8. The CDR3 consists of 15 residues. The CDR3 DNA reads as TGTGCCAGCAGTCGGGACTACCTAGCCACAGATACGCAGTATTTT. Amino acids: CASSRDYLATDTQYF.

Only a few counts were recorded for this clone. The chain has TRBV19 and TRBJ2-1; no clear D. Germline CDR1 LNHDA, CDR2 SQIVND (reference sequence). The CDR3 spans 15 residues. Trimming shortened V by 5 bases and J by 4 bases, and 15 bases separated the two germline ends. CDR3 in amino acids: CASSPAAPFYNEQFF. DNA of the CDR3: TGTGCCAGTAGTCCGGCCGCTCCGTTTTACAATGAGCAGTTCTTC. The whole variable domain, remainder taken from reference TRBV19 and TRBJ2-1, is DGGITQSPKYLFRKEGQNVTLSCEQNLNHDAMYWYRQDPGQGLRLIYYSQIVNDFQKGDIAEGYSVSREKKESFPLTVTSAQKNPTAFYLCASSPAAPFYNEQFFGPGTRLTVL.